A selection of T cell receptor beta chains follows, all from one sample in a study of T cells in Graves' hyperthyroidism and ophthalmopathy. TCRdb reanalysed the multiplex PCR reads using MiXCR and keeps one entry per CDR3 protein. This table has roughly 110,000 distinct CDR3 sequences, around a sixth appearing once. The sample was blood. The receptors shown here come from a woman in her forties or fifties with Graves' hyperthyroidism. CDR3s include the opening cysteine and the closing phenylalanine or tryptophan. The D gene is left open where the match is weak. The listing skips clone size in some rows; elsewhere it reads once, few, many or a size class.

clone size: many; V gene: TRBV12-3/TRBV12-4; J gene: TRBJ1-1; D gene: -; CDR3 DNA: TGTGCCAGCAACCGGGGCGAGTTAATTATGAACACTGAAGCTTTCTTT; CDR3 protein: CASNRGELIMNTEAFF
clone size: -; V gene: TRBV7-9; J gene: TRBJ2-7; D gene: TRBD2; CDR3 DNA: TGTGCCAGCAGCCATTCCTGGGGCGGGAGGGCCTACGAGCAGTACTTC; CDR3 protein: CASSHSWGGRAYEQYF
clone size: many; V gene: TRBV3-1; J gene: TRBJ2-2; D gene: -; CDR3 DNA: TGTGCCAGCAGCCTGGCGCCTGGGGGAGGCACCGGGGAGCTGTTTTTT; CDR3 protein: CASSLAPGGGTGELFF
clone size: -; V gene: TRBV9; J gene: TRBJ2-1; D gene: TRBD2; CDR3 DNA: TGTGCCAGCAGCGCCGGTGACGGGAGGGCCTATGAGCAGTTCTTC; CDR3 protein: CASSAGDGRAYEQFF
clone size: few; V gene: TRBV9; J gene: TRBJ2-2; D gene: TRBD2; CDR3 DNA: TGTGCCAGCAGCGTATCCGGACTAGCGGGAGTTGCGAACACCGGGGAGCTGTTTTTT; CDR3 protein: CASSVSGLAGVANTGELFF
clone size: many; V gene: TRBV6-2/TRBV6-3; J gene: TRBJ2-1; D gene: -; CDR3 DNA: TGTGCCAGCAGCTTTAACCAAAAGCAGTTCTTC; CDR3 protein: CASSFNQKQFF
clone size: many; V gene: TRBV28; J gene: TRBJ1-5; D gene: TRBD1; CDR3 DNA: TGTGCCAGCAGCCAACAGGGGGGTTCGAACCAGCCCCAGCATTTT; CDR3 protein: CASSQQGGSNQPQHF
clone size: many; V gene: TRBV20-1; J gene: TRBJ2-2; D gene: TRBD2; CDR3 DNA: TGCAGTGCCCTAGGACTAGCGGGAGTTAACACCGGGGAGCTGTTTTTT; CDR3 protein: CSALGLAGVNTGELFF
clone size: few; V gene: TRBV20-1; J gene: TRBJ2-6; D gene: TRBD1; CDR3 DNA: TGCAGTGCTAGAACCGGGACAGGGGGTAGGACCTCTGGGGCCAACGTCCTGACTTTC; CDR3 protein: CSARTGTGGRTSGANVLTF
clone size: many; V gene: TRBV2; J gene: TRBJ2-7; D gene: -; CDR3 DNA: TGTGCCAGCAGTGGGGCAGTCGGAGCTAGTCTTTACGAGCAGTACTTC; CDR3 protein: CASSGAVGASLYEQYF
clone size: -; V gene: TRBV18; J gene: TRBJ2-5; D gene: TRBD2; CDR3 DNA: TGTGCCAGCTCACTCCGACTAGCGGGAGAAGAGACCCAGTACTTC; CDR3 protein: CASSLRLAGEETQYF
clone size: -; V gene: TRBV27; J gene: TRBJ2-2; D gene: TRBD2; CDR3 DNA: TGTGCCAGCAGGGGGGGGGAGGGCGGGGAGCTGTTTTTT; CDR3 protein: CASRGGEGGELFF
clone size: many; V gene: TRBV6-1; J gene: TRBJ1-4; D gene: TRBD1; CDR3 DNA: TGTGCCAGCAGTCCCCGGGACAGGGAAAAACTGTTTTTT; CDR3 protein: CASSPRDREKLFF
clone size: many; V gene: TRBV19; J gene: TRBJ2-7; D gene: -; CDR3 DNA: TGTGCCAGTAGTTTCGCGGTGGCCTACGAGCAGTACTTC; CDR3 protein: CASSFAVAYEQYF
clone size: many; V gene: TRBV28; J gene: TRBJ1-2; D gene: -; CDR3 DNA: TGTGCCAGCAGCAGGGAGTATGGCTACACCTTC; CDR3 protein: CASSREYGYTF
clone size: many; V gene: TRBV5-1; J gene: TRBJ2-2; D gene: TRBD2; CDR3 DNA: TGCGCCAGCAGCTTGTCCAGCGGGAGAGGTTTTGCCGGGGAGCTGTTTTTT; CDR3 protein: CASSLSSGRGFAGELFF
clone size: many; V gene: TRBV30; J gene: TRBJ1-3; D gene: -; CDR3 DNA: TGTGCCTGGAGCGTTACAGCAGGAAACACCATATATTTT; CDR3 protein: CAWSVTAGNTIYF